In its sample, the clone carrying this T cell receptor (beta chain) was seen once. The antigen is not known. This record belongs to a study of T cells in localized non-small cell lung cancer. Study-level findings and limits: Sequencing was restricted to one tumor region; therefore, heterogeneity remains possible. For the top 100 tumor clones, a median roughly 56 also appeared in adjacent lung. Clonality peaked in uninvolved adjacent lung rather than tumor.

Germline values: CDR1 GTSNPN, CDR2 SVGIG (reference sequence). J lost 6 bases, V lost 5 bases, and 8 bases had no gene match. The CDR3 has 13 amino acids. Method: immunoSEQ multiplex PCR; TCRdb's copy keeps in-frame clones and lacks some. The top ten clones hold 10% of a sample with 25,000 to 35,000 clones, about 89% of them seen once. The source is a woman aged 40-70 years with stage I lung adenocarcinoma. This chain connects TRBV30 to TRBJ2-7; 9 bases align to TRBD1. This specimen consisted of peripheral blood, obtained before any cancer treatment. The CDR3 DNA follows: TGTGCCTGGGGGGGACAGGGCCTTGGCGAGCAGTACTTC. The encoded protein is CAWGGQGLGEQYF. The full variable domain, rest sourced from reference TRBV30 and TRBJ2-7, is SQTIHQWPATLVQPVGSPLSLECTVEGTSNPNLYWYRQAAGRGLQLLFYSVGIGQISSEVPQNLSASRPQDRQFILSSKKLLLSDSGFYLCAWGGQGLGEQYFGPGTRLTVT.